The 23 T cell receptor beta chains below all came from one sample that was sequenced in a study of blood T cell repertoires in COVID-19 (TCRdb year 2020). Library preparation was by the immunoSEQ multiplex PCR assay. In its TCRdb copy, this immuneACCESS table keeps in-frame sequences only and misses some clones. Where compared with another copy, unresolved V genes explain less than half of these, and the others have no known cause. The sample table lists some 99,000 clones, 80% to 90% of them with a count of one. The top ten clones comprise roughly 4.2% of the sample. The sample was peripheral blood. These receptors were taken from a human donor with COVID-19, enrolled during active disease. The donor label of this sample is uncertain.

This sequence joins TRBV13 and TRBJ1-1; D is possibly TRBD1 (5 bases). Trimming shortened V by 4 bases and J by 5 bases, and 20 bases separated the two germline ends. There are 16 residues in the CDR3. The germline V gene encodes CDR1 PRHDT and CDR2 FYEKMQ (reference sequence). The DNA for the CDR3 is TGTGCCAGCAGCTCGCCCTCGGCAGGGAGGGATACTGAAGCTTTCTTT. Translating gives CASSSPSAGRDTEAFF. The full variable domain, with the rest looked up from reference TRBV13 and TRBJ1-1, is AAGVIQSPRHLIKEKRETATLKCYPIPRHDTVYWYQQGPGQDPQFLISFYEKMQSDKGSIPDRFSAQQFSDYHSELNMSSLELGDSALYFCASSSPSAGRDTEAFFGQGTRLTVV.

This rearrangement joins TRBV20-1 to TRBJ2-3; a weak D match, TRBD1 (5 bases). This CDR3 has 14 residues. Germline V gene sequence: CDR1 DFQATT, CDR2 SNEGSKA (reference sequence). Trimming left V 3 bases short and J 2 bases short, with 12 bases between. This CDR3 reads CSASDSRYTDTQYF. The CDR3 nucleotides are TGCAGTGCTAGTGACAGTCGATACACAGATACGCAGTATTTT.

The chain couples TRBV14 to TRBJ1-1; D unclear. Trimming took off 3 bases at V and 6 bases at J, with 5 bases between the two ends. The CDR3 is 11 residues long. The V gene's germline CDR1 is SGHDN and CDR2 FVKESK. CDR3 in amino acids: CASSQRSEAFF. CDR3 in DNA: TGTGCCAGCAGCCAGAGATCTGAAGCTTTCTTT.

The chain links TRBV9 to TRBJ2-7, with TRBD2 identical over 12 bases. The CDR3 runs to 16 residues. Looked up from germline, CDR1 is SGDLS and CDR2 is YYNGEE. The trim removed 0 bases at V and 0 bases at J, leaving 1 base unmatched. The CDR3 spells CASSVGGLAGSYEQYF. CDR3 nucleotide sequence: TGTGCCAGCAGCGTAGGGGGACTAGCGGGCTCCTACGAGCAGTACTTC.

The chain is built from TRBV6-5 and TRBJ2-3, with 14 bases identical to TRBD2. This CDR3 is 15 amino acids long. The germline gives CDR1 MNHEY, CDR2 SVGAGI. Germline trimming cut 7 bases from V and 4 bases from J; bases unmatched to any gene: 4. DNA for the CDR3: TGTGCCAGCACGGGACTAGCGGGAGAGGCAGATACGCAGTATTTT. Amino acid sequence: CASTGLAGEADTQYF.

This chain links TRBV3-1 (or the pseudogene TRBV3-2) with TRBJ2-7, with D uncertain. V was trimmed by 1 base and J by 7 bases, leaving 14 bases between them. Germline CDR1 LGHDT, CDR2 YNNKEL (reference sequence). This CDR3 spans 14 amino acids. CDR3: CASSQAGTVKEQYF. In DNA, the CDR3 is TGTGCCAGCAGCCAAGCAGGAACCGTGAAAGAGCAGTACTTC.

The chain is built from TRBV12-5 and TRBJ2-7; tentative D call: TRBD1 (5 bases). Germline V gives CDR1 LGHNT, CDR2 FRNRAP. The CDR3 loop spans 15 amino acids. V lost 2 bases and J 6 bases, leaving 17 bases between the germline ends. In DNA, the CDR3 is TGTGCTAGTGGTTTGACCCGGTTGGGGCACGGCGAGCAGTACTTC. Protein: CASGLTRLGHGEQYF.

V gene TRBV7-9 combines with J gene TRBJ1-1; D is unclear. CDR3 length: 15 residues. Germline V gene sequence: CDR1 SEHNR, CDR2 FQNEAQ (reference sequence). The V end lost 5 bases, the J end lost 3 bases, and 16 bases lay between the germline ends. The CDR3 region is CASSESTPEDTEAFF. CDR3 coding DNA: TGTGCCAGCAGCGAAAGTACTCCCGAGGACACTGAAGCTTTCTTT. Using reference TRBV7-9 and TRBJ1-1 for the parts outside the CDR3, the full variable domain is DTGVSQNPRHKITKRGQNVTFRCDPISEHNRLYWYRQTLGQGPEFLTYFQNEAQLEKSRLLSDRFSAERPKGSFSTLEIQRTEQGDSAMYLCASSESTPEDTEAFFGQGTRLTVV.

The CDR3 sequence: CASRPGVPGNTIYF. Here the CDR3 DNA reads TGTGCCAGTAGGCCAGGGGTACCTGGAAACACCATATATTTT. This sequence joins TRBV19 and TRBJ1-3; tentative D call: TRBD1 (6 bases). This CDR3 comprises 14 residues. Per germline, CDR1 LNHDA and CDR2 SQIVND (reference sequence). Between the trimmed V and J ends, which lost 6 bases and 2 bases, there was a span of 11 bases.

The CDR3 DNA follows: TGTGCCAGCAGTCGGGGGACAGGCCTCTCTGGCTACACCTTC. It is translated as CASSRGTGLSGYTF. The gene calls are TRBV6-2 or TRBV6-3 and TRBJ1-2; 8 nucleotides align to TRBD1. The CDR3 runs 14 residues. V trimming: 5 bases; J trimming: 7 bases; junction bases outside the gene matches: 9. Germline V gene sequence: CDR1 MNHEY, CDR2 SVGEGT.

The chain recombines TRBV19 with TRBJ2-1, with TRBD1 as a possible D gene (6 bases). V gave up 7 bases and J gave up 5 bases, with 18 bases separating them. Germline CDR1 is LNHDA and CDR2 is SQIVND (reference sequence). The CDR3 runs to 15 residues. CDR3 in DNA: TGTGCCAGTACCCCCTCCAAGGACAGCAACAATGAGCAGTTCTTC. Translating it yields CASTPSKDSNNEQFF.

CDR3 in DNA: TGTGCCAGCAGCTTAGCATCTGGACTCTCTGGAAACACCATATATTTT. Its protein is CASSLASGLSGNTIYF. The rearrangement uses TRBV7-9 and TRBJ1-3; no firm D call. Germline CDR1 SEHNR, CDR2 FQNEAQ (reference sequence). V was pared by 0 bases and J by 0 bases, with 9 bases between. The CDR3 runs to 16 residues.

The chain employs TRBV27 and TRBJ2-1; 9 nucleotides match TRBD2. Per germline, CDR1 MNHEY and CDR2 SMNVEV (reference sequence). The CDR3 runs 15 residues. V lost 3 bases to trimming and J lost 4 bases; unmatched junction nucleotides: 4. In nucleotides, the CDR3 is TGTGCCAGCAGTTTTATGACTAGCGGTTACAATGAGCAGTTCTTC. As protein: CASSFMTSGYNEQFF.

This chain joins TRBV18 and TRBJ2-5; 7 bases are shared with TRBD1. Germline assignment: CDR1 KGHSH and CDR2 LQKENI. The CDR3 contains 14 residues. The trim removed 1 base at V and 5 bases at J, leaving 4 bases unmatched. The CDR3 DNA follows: TGTGCCAGCTCACCACAGGGGGCCCGCGAGACCCAGTACTTC. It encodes CASSPQGARETQYF.

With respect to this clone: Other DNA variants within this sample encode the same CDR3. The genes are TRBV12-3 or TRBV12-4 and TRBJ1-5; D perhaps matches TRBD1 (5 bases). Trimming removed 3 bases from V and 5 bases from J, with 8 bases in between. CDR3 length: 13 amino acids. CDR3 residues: CASSFQGDQPQHF. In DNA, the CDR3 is TGTGCCAGCAGTTTTCAGGGCGATCAGCCCCAGCATTTT.

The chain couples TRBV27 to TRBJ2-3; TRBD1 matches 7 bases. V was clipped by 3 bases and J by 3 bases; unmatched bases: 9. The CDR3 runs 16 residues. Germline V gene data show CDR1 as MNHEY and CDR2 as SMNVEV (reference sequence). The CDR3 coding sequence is TGTGCCAGCAGTTTTGTCCCGGGACAGTTTACAGATACGCAGTATTTT. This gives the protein CASSFVPGQFTDTQYF.

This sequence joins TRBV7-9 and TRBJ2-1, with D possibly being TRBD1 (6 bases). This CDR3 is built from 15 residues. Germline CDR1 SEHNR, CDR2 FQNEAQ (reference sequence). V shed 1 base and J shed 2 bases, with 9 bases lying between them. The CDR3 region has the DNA TGTGCCAGCAGCTTAGTGGGGGCCCCCTACAATGAGCAGTTCTTC. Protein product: CASSLVGAPYNEQFF.

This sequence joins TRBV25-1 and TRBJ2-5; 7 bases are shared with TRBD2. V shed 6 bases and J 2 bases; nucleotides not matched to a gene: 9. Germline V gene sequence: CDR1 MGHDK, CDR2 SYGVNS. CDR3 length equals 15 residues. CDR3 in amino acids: CASSEHLGGQETQYF. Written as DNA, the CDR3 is TGTGCCAGCAGCGAACACCTGGGGGGGCAAGAGACCCAGTACTTC.

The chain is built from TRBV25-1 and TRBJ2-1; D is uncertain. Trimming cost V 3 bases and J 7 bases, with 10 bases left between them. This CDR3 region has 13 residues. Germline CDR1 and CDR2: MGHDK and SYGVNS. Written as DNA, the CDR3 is TGTGCCAGCAGTGATAGTACCTTTAATGAGCAGTTCTTC. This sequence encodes CASSDSTFNEQFF.

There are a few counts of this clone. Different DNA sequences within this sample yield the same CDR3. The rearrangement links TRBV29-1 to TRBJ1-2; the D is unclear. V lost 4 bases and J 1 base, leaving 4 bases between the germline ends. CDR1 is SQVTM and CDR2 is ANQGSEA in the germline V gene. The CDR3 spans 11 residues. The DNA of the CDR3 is TGCAGCGTTGCCCTTAACTATGGCTACACCTTC. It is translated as CSVALNYGYTF.

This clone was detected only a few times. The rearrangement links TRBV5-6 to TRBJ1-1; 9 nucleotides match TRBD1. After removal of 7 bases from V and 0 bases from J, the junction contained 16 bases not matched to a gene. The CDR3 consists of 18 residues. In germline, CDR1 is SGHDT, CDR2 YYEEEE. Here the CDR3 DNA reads TGTGCCAGCGGTCATCACAGGGGGCTCGAGACCATGAACACTGAAGCTTTCTTT. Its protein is CASGHHRGLETMNTEAFF. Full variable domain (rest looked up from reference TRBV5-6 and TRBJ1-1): DAGVTQSPTHLIKTRGQQVTLRCSPKSGHDTVSWYQQALGQGPQFIFQYYEEEERQRGNFPDRFSGHQFPNYSSELNVNALLLGDSALYLCASGHHRGLETMNTEAFFGQGTRLTVV.

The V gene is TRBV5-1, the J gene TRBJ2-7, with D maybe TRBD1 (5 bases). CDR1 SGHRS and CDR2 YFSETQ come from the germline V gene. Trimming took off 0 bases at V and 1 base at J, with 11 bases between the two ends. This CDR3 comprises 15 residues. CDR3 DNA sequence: TGCGCCAGCAGCTTGGGTGCAGGGCCTTCCTACGAGCAGTACTTC. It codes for CASSLGAGPSYEQYF. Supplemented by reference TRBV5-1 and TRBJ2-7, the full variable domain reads KAGVTQTPRYLIKTRGQQVTLSCSPISGHRSVSWYQQTPGQGLQFLFEYFSETQRNKGNFPGRFSGRQFSNSRSEMNVSTLELGDSALYLCASSLGAGPSYEQYFGPGTRLTVT.

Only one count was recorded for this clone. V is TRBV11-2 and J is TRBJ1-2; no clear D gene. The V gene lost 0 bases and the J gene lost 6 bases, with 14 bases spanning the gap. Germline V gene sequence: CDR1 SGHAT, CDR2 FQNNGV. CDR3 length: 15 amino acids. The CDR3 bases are TGTGCCAGCAGCTTAGAGGCAGGATCTCCTAATGGCTACACCTTC. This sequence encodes CASSLEAGSPNGYTF.